These T cell receptor beta chains were read from a single sample in a study of neurological immune-mediated disorders. TCRdb passed the 5' RACE reads through MiXCR, listing each CDR3 protein once. This table has 20,000 to 30,000 distinct CDR3 sequences, approximately 13% appearing once. The source material was PBMCs. The receptor source for this set is a woman aged 55 to 70 with HTLV-1-associated myelopathy (HAM/TSP). CDR3s include the opening cysteine and the closing phenylalanine or tryptophan. A D gene is named only where the DNA matches it firmly. Size values are once, few and many counts, or a class for expanded clones, and some rows have none.

>few|TRBJ2-3|TRBD1|TRBV30
CAWIRDRGTTDTQYF
TGTGCCTGGATTCGGGACAGGGGAACCACAGATACGCAGTATTTT
>many|TRBJ1-4|.|TRBV20-1
CSARERLLAGEKLFF
TGCAGTGCTAGAGAACGACTCCTGGCGGGGGAAAAACTGTTTTTT
>many|TRBJ1-2|.|TRBV27
CASSLDGYYGYTF
TGTGCCAGCAGTTTAGACGGATACTATGGCTACACCTTC
>many|TRBJ1-5|TRBD1|TRBV19
CASKGEDRGNQPQHF
TGTGCCAGTAAAGGGGAGGACAGGGGCAATCAGCCCCAGCATTTT
>many|TRBJ2-5|.|TRBV2
CASSVDRKETQYF
TGTGCCAGCAGTGTAGACAGAAAAGAGACCCAGTACTTC
>once|TRBJ2-7|TRBD2|TRBV20-1
CSATLAGAGHEQYF
TGCAGTGCTACTCTAGCGGGAGCGGGCCACGAGCAGTACTTC
>many|TRBJ1-1|.|TRBV5-5
CASSPRQIPTEAFF
TGTGCCAGCAGCCCCCGACAGATCCCCACTGAAGCTTTCTTT
>many|TRBJ1-5|.|TRBV20-1
CSAPRGPGQPQHF
TGCAGTGCCCCACGAGGGCCGGGCCAGCCCCAGCATTTT
>many|TRBJ2-7|.|TRBV20-1
CSAKVSQGFYEQYF
TGCAGTGCGAAAGTCAGCCAAGGTTTCTACGAGCAGTACTTC
>many|TRBJ1-6|.|TRBV14
CASSPGVGVSPLHF
TGTGCCAGCAGCCCCGGGGTAGGGGTGTCACCCCTCCACTTT
>many|TRBJ2-6|.|TRBV27
CASSVSSGANVLTF
TGTGCCAGCAGTGTAAGCTCTGGGGCCAACGTCCTGACTTTC
>few|TRBJ2-3|.|TRBV10-3
CAISATVSTDTQYF
TGTGCCATCAGTGCAACAGTTAGCACAGATACGCAGTATTTT
>many|TRBJ1-4|TRBD1|TRBV5-1
CASSPIPGQSNEKLFF
TGCGCCAGCTCCCCAATACCGGGACAGTCTAATGAAAAACTGTTTTTT
>many|TRBJ1-2|.|TRBV7-6
CASSSAASTSYGYTF
TGTGCCAGCAGCTCGGCAGCTTCGACTTCCTATGGCTACACCTTC
>many|TRBJ2-1|TRBD1|TRBV28
CASSPAGTGGLYEQFF
TGTGCCAGCAGTCCCGCCGGGACAGGGGGCTTATATGAGCAGTTCTTC
>.|TRBJ1-1|.|TRBV5-1
CASSFYICSARETPNTEAFF
.
>few|TRBJ2-2|.|TRBV5-6
CASSFVTGRSGELFF
TGTGCCAGCAGCTTTGTGACAGGGAGGTCCGGGGAGCTGTTTTTT
>many|TRBJ2-7|.|TRBV20-1
CAPRGDLYEQYF
TGCGCTCCAAGGGGGGATCTCTACGAGCAGTACTTC
>large|TRBJ1-6|.|TRBV12-3/TRBV12-4
CASSFGKRGSPLHF
TGTGCCAGCAGTTTTGGAAAGAGGGGGTCACCCCTCCACTTT
>once|TRBJ2-1|TRBD1|TRBV5-1
CASSHRDRGDNEQFF
TGCGCCAGCAGTCACAGGGACAGGGGGGACAATGAGCAGTTCTTC
>many|TRBJ1-5|TRBD1|TRBV12-3/TRBV12-4
CASSQGEGTPQHF
TGTGCCAGCAGCCAGGGGGAAGGTACGCCCCAGCATTTT
>many|TRBJ1-5|.|TRBV7-2
CASSLEGSVQPQHF
TGTGCCAGCAGCTTAGAGGGGTCGGTTCAGCCCCAGCATTTT
>many|TRBJ2-3|.|TRBV27
CASSLRSRSRDTQYF
TGTGCCAGCAGTTTAAGGAGCCGTTCAAGGGATACGCAGTATTTT
>many|TRBJ2-1|TRBD2|TRBV20-1
CSARAGLGLAAYNEQFF
TGCAGTGCTAGAGCCGGGTTGGGACTAGCGGCCTACAATGAGCAGTTCTTC
>many|TRBJ1-1|.|TRBV18
CASSSSLNTEAFF
TGTGCCAGCTCTAGTTCTTTGAACACTGAAGCTTTCTTT
>many|TRBJ2-5|.|TRBV15
CATSRGGGETQYF
TGTGCCACCAGCCGTGGAGGTGGGGAGACCCAGTACTTC
>many|TRBJ1-1|TRBD1|TRBV18
CASSPRTGGSVDTEAFF
TGTGCCAGCTCACCTAGGACAGGGGGCTCGGTGGACACTGAAGCTTTCTTT
>many|TRBJ2-7|.|TRBV7-2
CASSLNLSPDSGLSF
TGTGCCAGCAGCCTGAACTTATCCCCGGACAGCGGCCTCTCCTTC
>many|TRBJ2-1|.|TRBV10-3
CAISESTLPNEQFF
TGTGCCATCAGTGAGTCGACCCTACCCAATGAGCAGTTCTTC
>many|TRBJ2-7|TRBD1|TRBV9
CASSVGTGSEQYF
TGTGCCAGCAGCGTAGGGACAGGGAGCGAGCAGTACTTC
>many|TRBJ2-1|TRBD2|TRBV20-1
CSATPSGGYNEQFF
TGCAGTGCTACACCTAGCGGGGGCTACAATGAGCAGTTCTTC
>many|TRBJ2-1|.|TRBV10-1
CASSESPTPWDEQFF
TGCGCCAGCAGTGAATCCCCGACACCCTGGGATGAGCAGTTCTTC
>many|TRBJ2-1|.|TRBV20-1
CSARGGGGTYNEQFF
TGCAGTGCTAGGGGTGGCGGGGGCACCTACAATGAGCAGTTCTTC
>few|TRBJ2-7|TRBD1|TRBV5-4
CASSRGQGHYEQYF
TGTGCCAGCAGCCGAGGACAGGGACACTACGAGCAGTACTTC
>once|TRBJ2-1|TRBD2|TRBV20-1
CSPRDLTGLAVNRSYNEQFF
TGCAGTCCTAGAGATCTTACGGGACTAGCGGTTAATAGATCCTACAATGAGCAGTTCTTC
>.|TRBJ2-1|TRBD1|TRBV7-2
CASSRDRGYNEQFF
TGTGCCAGCAGTCGGGACAGGGGGTACAATGAGCAGTTCTTC
>.|TRBJ2-1|.|TRBV19
CASSINYNEQFF
TGTGCCAGTAGTATCAATTACAATGAGCAGTTCTTC
>many|TRBJ2-1|.|TRBV29-1
CSVGLNEQFF
TGCAGCGTTGGTCTCAATGAGCAGTTCTTC
>many|TRBJ1-5|.|TRBV20-1
CSASIPGIGNQPQHF
TGCAGTGCTTCGATCCCGGGGATCGGCAATCAGCCCCAGCATTTT
>many|TRBJ2-3|TRBD2|TRBV9
CASSVEGGGAGTDTQYF
TGTGCCAGCAGCGTAGAGGGCGGGGGGGCCGGCACAGATACGCAGTATTTT
>many|TRBJ1-2|TRBD1|TRBV7-2
CASSRGGGQHYGYTF
TGTGCCAGCAGCCGAGGGGGGGGACAGCATTATGGCTACACCTTC